One sample yielded the 30 T cell receptor beta chains listed below, sequenced in a study of cytomegalovirus exposure and HLA in healthy donors (dated by TCRdb to about 2017). The library relied on the immunoSEQ multiplex PCR assay. For the multiplex PCR, a mixture combining 60 forward primers for TCR Vbeta segments and 13 reverse primers for TCR Jbeta segments was used. TCRdb holds this immuneACCESS table with in-frame rearrangements only. Some clones are missing; in checked studies, unresolved V genes explain under half, and the rest has no known cause. The sample table lists fewer than 90,000 clones, roughly 64% of them with a count of one. In total, the top ten clones hold about 7.6% of the sample. Sequenced input: PBMCs. These receptors all come from a man in his forties or fifties in good health and CMV-seropositive.

This clone was seen just once. The J gene is TRBJ2-7, the V gene TRBV7-9; a weak D match, TRBD1 (7 bases). The CDR3 length is 14 residues. V was cut by 4 bases and J by 3 bases, with 13 bases left in between. CDR1 and CDR2 from the germline V gene are SEHNR and FQNEAQ (reference sequence). CDR3 protein: CASSSRQGGYEQYF. The CDR3 DNA is TGTGCCAGCAGCTCCAGACAGGGAGGCTACGAGCAGTACTTC.

The chain recombines TRBV6-1 with TRBJ2-2, with a tentative D call TRBD1 (6 bases). This CDR3 is built from 13 residues. Trimming removed 4 bases at V and 8 bases at J, with 11 bases between. CDR1 and CDR2 (germline): MNHNS, SASEGT. The CDR3: CASSALDRGELFF. The CDR3 DNA follows: TGTGCCAGCAGTGCCTTAGACAGGGGGGAGCTGTTTTTT.

V and J are TRBV5-1 and TRBJ1-1, with D perhaps TRBD1 (5 bases). The V end lost 2 bases, the J end lost 4 bases, and 9 bases lay between the germline ends. The germline V gene has CDR1 SGHRS and CDR2 YFSETQ. The CDR3 is 13 amino acids. The CDR3 DNA is TGCGCCAGCAGCTTTCTCGGGGGCACTGAAGCTTTCTTT. Encoded protein: CASSFLGGTEAFF.

The chain uses TRBV9 and TRBJ1-2, with D possibly TRBD1 on 6 matching bases. The ends were cut back, 2 bases at V and 7 bases at J, with 21 bases in the middle. This CDR3 has 16 amino acids. Per germline, CDR1 SGDLS and CDR2 YYNGEE. The CDR3 sequence: CASSVNTWTVAGGYTF. The CDR3 nucleotides read TGTGCCAGCAGCGTTAATACTTGGACAGTAGCGGGTGGCTACACCTTC.

V is TRBV4-3 and J is TRBJ1-5; D gene uncertain. Germline V gives CDR1 LGHNA, CDR2 YSLEER. The V end lost 0 bases, the J end lost 2 bases, and 8 bases lay between the germline ends. This CDR3 comprises 15 residues. This CDR3 is CASSQERYGNQPQHF. The CDR3 bases are TGCGCCAGCAGCCAAGAGCGGTACGGCAATCAGCCCCAGCATTTT.

V gene TRBV28 combines with J gene TRBJ2-7, with 10 bases matching TRBD1. With 4 bases clipped from V and 7 bases from J, the junction kept 10 bases outside the gene matches. Germline loops: CDR1 MDHEN, CDR2 SYDVKM. This CDR3 is 15 amino acids long. The CDR3 reads CASSSAGTGVREQYF. The CDR3 DNA reads TGTGCCAGCAGTTCGGCCGGGACAGGGGTTAGGGAGCAGTACTTC.

The chain couples TRBV9 to TRBJ1-2; 9 bases map to TRBD1. This CDR3 is 15 amino acids long. The V gene end was trimmed by 3 bases and the J gene end by 7 bases; junction bases not matched to a gene: 10. CDR1 and CDR2 (germline): SGDLS, YYNGEE. CDR3 sequence reads: CASSAHTGGDVGYTF. Here the CDR3 DNA reads TGTGCCAGCAGCGCCCATACAGGGGGCGATGTTGGCTACACCTTC.

The chain is built from TRBV2 and TRBJ2-7, with 11 bases identical to TRBD2. Germline V gene data show CDR1 as SNHLY and CDR2 as FYNNEI. The V and J ends lost 3 bases and 5 bases, in that order; junction bases with no gene match: 3. The CDR3 length is 14 residues. This CDR3 reads CASSDASGGHEQYF. As DNA, the CDR3 is TGTGCCAGCAGTGACGCTAGCGGGGGGCACGAGCAGTACTTC.

Only a few counts were recorded for this clone. The chain couples TRBV18 to TRBJ1-4; TRBD1 matches 9 bases. The CDR3 runs to 15 residues. Germline V gene data show CDR1 as KGHSH and CDR2 as LQKENI. The J segment lost 7 bases and the V segment lost 3 bases, leaving 6 bases of the junction unmatched. This CDR3 is CASSPGQGWGEKLFF. The DNA of the CDR3 is TGTGCCAGCTCACCGGGACAGGGCTGGGGTGAAAAACTGTTTTTT.

The genes are TRBV6-5 and TRBJ1-6; the D gene is possibly TRBD1 (6 bases). This CDR3 is built from 13 residues. CDR1 and CDR2 (germline): MNHEY, SVGAGI. Trimming removed 5 bases at V and 10 bases at J, with 12 bases between. The CDR3 DNA follows: TGTGCCAGCAGTCCCGGTGGGGGCTCACCCCTCCACTTT. It specifies CASSPGGGSPLHF.

V is TRBV5-1 and J is TRBJ2-1, with TRBD2 matching 7 bases. Trimming at V came to 4 bases and at J to 0 bases, leaving 4 bases not matched to a gene. The CDR3 covers 15 residues. Looked up from germline, CDR1 is SGHRS and CDR2 is YFSETQ. For the CDR3, the DNA is TGCGCCAGCAGCGCACTAGCGAACTCCTACAATGAGCAGTTCTTC. Its protein is CASSALANSYNEQFF.

For this clone: A read error may account for a junction end that differs from germline. The chain joins TRBV5-1 to TRBJ1-1; D may be TRBD1 (5 bases). Germline CDR1 reads SGHRS; CDR2 reads YFSETQ. The CDR3 contains 12 residues. The CDR3 region is CASSPDETAPDF. The DNA of the CDR3 is TGCGCCAGCAGCCCGGACGAGACAGCGCCTGACTTT.

The rearrangement uses TRBV10-3 and TRBJ1-4, with D uncertain. In germline, CDR1 is ENHRY, CDR2 SYGVKD. V was shortened by 3 bases and J by 6 bases, with 11 bases between the two germline ends. The CDR3 is made up of 14 amino acids. As DNA, the CDR3 is TGTGCCATCAGTGAAGGAGGTAGACATGAAAAACTGTTTTTT. Its translation: CAISEGGRHEKLFF.

This chain joins TRBV7-3 and TRBJ2-1; D gene ambiguous. Trimming left V 4 bases short and J 4 bases short, with 8 bases between. This CDR3 is 13 amino acids long. Germline V gene sequence: CDR1 SGHTA, CDR2 FQGTGA. CDR3 bases: TGTGCCAGCAGCTCCTTAGCATACAATGAGCAGTTCTTC. The encoded protein is CASSSLAYNEQFF.

This clone was observed a handful of times. V gene TRBV27 combines with J gene TRBJ2-1; 9 bases agree with TRBD2. The CDR3 length is 14 residues. The germline CDR1 and CDR2 sequences are MNHEY and SMNVEV (reference sequence). Trimming cost V 4 bases and J 5 bases; bases outside gene matches: 3. CDR3 loop: CASSSAGGDNEQFF. CDR3 DNA sequence: TGTGCCAGCAGTTCCGCGGGGGGGGACAATGAGCAGTTCTTC.

This clone was observed a single time. DNA for the CDR3: TGTGCCAGCAGCCCGCGGGCGGGAGGGCAGTATGGCTACACCTTC. This translates into CASSPRAGGQYGYTF. This chain uses TRBV7-9 with TRBJ1-2; D remains unclear. The CDR3 sequence is 15 residues long. The germline V gene has CDR1 SEHNR and CDR2 FQNEAQ (reference sequence). Trimming stripped 5 bases from V and 5 bases from J, with 18 bases between.

V usage is TRBV4-1 and J usage is TRBJ2-1, with 7 bases aligning to TRBD2. This CDR3 contains 16 residues. CDR1 and CDR2 from the germline V gene are MGHRA and YSYEKL. With 0 bases clipped from V and 3 bases from J, the junction kept 5 bases outside the gene matches. CDR3 amino acids: CASSQDLPSGYNEQFF. As DNA, the CDR3 is TGCGCCAGCAGCCAAGATCTCCCTAGCGGCTACAATGAGCAGTTCTTC.

Here the CDR3 reads CASSLAGQKNQPQHF. For the CDR3, the DNA is TGCGCCAGCAGCTTGGCCGGACAGAAGAATCAGCCCCAGCATTTT. The chain combines TRBV5-1 with TRBJ1-5, with TRBD1 as a possible D gene (6 bases). The CDR3 covers 15 residues. CDR1 is SGHRS, CDR2 YFSETQ, per germline. V shed 0 bases and J shed 4 bases, with 11 bases lying between them. The complete variable domain, with remaining parts taken from reference TRBV5-1 and TRBJ1-5, reads KAGVTQTPRYLIKTRGQQVTLSCSPISGHRSVSWYQQTPGQGLQFLFEYFSETQRNKGNFPGRFSGRQFSNSRSEMNVSTLELGDSALYLCASSLAGQKNQPQHFGDGTRLSIL.

The chain couples TRBV5-8 to TRBJ1-6, with TRBD1 as a possible D gene (5 bases). The CDR3 is 14 amino acids. Deletions cut 2 bases from V and 12 bases from J, with 15 bases between. Germline V CDR1 and CDR2: SGHTS, YDEGEE. This CDR3 reads CASSFIAHQGPLHF. CDR3 in DNA: TGTGCCAGCAGCTTCATAGCTCATCAGGGACCCCTCCACTTT.

J is TRBJ1-1 and V is TRBV19; D gene unclear. In germline, CDR1 is LNHDA, CDR2 SQIVND (reference sequence). The CDR3 is 14 amino acids. Between the trimmed V and J ends, which lost 4 bases and 1 base, there was a span of 10 bases. The CDR3 here is CASSTPDKNTEAFF. DNA of the CDR3: TGTGCCAGTAGTACCCCAGATAAGAACACTGAAGCTTTCTTT.

The chain couples TRBV6-1 to TRBJ1-6; D unresolved. The CDR3 extends over 17 amino acids. The germline V gene encodes CDR1 MNHNS and CDR2 SASEGT. V was pared by 2 bases and J by 6 bases, with 17 bases between. The DNA for the CDR3 is TGTGCCAGCAGTGAATTACCTGTCGGTTCGTCTAATTCACCCCTCCACTTT. Protein sequence: CASSELPVGSSNSPLHF.

The rearrangement joins TRBV27 to TRBJ2-1, with 9 bases matching TRBD2. The J segment lost 5 bases and the V segment lost 3 bases, leaving 5 bases of the junction unmatched. In germline, CDR1 is MNHEY, CDR2 SMNVEV (reference sequence). The CDR3 is 15 residues long. The CDR3, as DNA: TGTGCCAGCAGTTTCGCGACTAGCGGAGACAATGAGCAGTTCTTC. It specifies CASSFATSGDNEQFF.

V usage is TRBV7-2 and J usage is TRBJ1-2; TRBD1 agrees at 7 bases. V was pared by 2 bases and J by 8 bases, with 8 bases of the junction left unmatched. This CDR3 comprises 14 residues. Germline loops: CDR1 SGHTA, CDR2 FQGNSA. CDR3 sequence: CASSLWQGVEGYTF. The CDR3 region has the DNA TGTGCCAGCAGCTTATGGCAGGGGGTAGAAGGCTACACCTTC.

This clone was seen a handful of times. Other DNA variants within this sample encode the same CDR3. The chain recombines TRBV5-1 with TRBJ2-1, with 7 bases aligning to TRBD1. This CDR3 has 16 amino acids. J lost 4 bases, V lost 0 bases, and 7 bases had no gene match. CDR1 and CDR2 (germline): SGHRS, YFSETQ. The CDR3 loop is CASSLAEGGRYNEQFF. CDR3 coding DNA: TGCGCCAGCAGCTTGGCCGAAGGGGGCAGGTACAATGAGCAGTTCTTC.

This chain connects TRBV7-9 to TRBJ1-4; D remains ambiguous. The CDR3 is 12 residues long. Deletions cut 2 bases from V and 6 bases from J, with 4 bases between. Germline V lookup: CDR1 SEHNR, CDR2 FQNEAQ (reference sequence). The DNA of the CDR3 is TGTGCCAGCAGCTTATTCGATGAAAAACTGTTTTTT. Amino acid sequence: CASSLFDEKLFF. Supplemented by reference TRBV7-9 and TRBJ1-4, the full variable domain reads DTGVSQNPRHKITKRGQNVTFRCDPISEHNRLYWYRQTLGQGPEFLTYFQNEAQLEKSRLLSDRFSAERPKGSFSTLEIQRTEQGDSAMYLCASSLFDEKLFFGSGTQLSVL.

The chain recombines TRBV10-1 with TRBJ2-3, with 10 bases that match TRBD2. CDR1 is WNHNN, CDR2 SYGVQD, per germline (reference sequence). Unmatched junction bases numbered 14, after V lost 6 bases and J lost 5 bases. The CDR3 has 17 residues. CDR3 loop: CASSLALLAGWLDTQYF. In DNA form, the CDR3 reads TGCGCCAGCAGCCTGGCCTTACTAGCGGGGTGGCTAGATACGCAGTATTTT.

The rearrangement links TRBV5-1 to TRBJ1-2, with D unresolved. This CDR3 region has 14 residues. The germline V gene has CDR1 SGHRS and CDR2 YFSETQ. V was pared by 3 bases and J by 11 bases, with 20 bases between. The CDR3 DNA reads as TGCGCCAGCAGCTCCGACGTGGGCTTTGATCCTTACACCTTC. As protein: CASSSDVGFDPYTF.

The J gene is TRBJ1-3, the V gene TRBV7-9; 8 bases align to TRBD1. V shed 3 bases and J 2 bases; nucleotides not matched to a gene: 0. The germline V gene encodes CDR1 SEHNR and CDR2 FQNEAQ (reference sequence). The CDR3 contains 14 residues. DNA for the CDR3: TGTGCCAGCAGCTTGACAGGGGCTGGAAACACCATATATTTT. It translates to CASSLTGAGNTIYF. The full variable domain, rest sourced from reference TRBV7-9 and TRBJ1-3, is DTGVSQNPRHKITKRGQNVTFRCDPISEHNRLYWYRQTLGQGPEFLTYFQNEAQLEKSRLLSDRFSAERPKGSFSTLEIQRTEQGDSAMYLCASSLTGAGNTIYFGEGSWLTVV.

This clone was found a few times. The V gene is TRBV2, the J gene TRBJ1-5, with 7 positions matching TRBD1. The CDR3 covers 13 residues. Germline CDR1 is SNHLY and CDR2 is FYNNEI. J was trimmed by 4 bases and V by 6 bases; bases with no gene match: 3. The CDR3 DNA reads as TGTGCCAGCAGCATGACAGGGAATCAGCCCCAGCATTTT. Its protein product is CASSMTGNQPQHF.

The V call is TRBV27, the J call TRBJ2-7; D is possibly TRBD1 (6 bases). V lost 2 bases, J lost 0 bases, and 11 bases lay in between. Germline CDR1 is MNHEY and CDR2 is SMNVEV (reference sequence). The CDR3 runs to 15 residues. The CDR3 region is CASSLGGHSSYEQYF. CDR3 bases: TGTGCCAGCAGTTTAGGGGGCCATAGCTCCTACGAGCAGTACTTC.